The 30 T cell receptor beta chains below were found in one sample sequenced in a study of blood T cell repertoires in COVID-19. The protocol was immunoSEQ multiplex PCR, while the TCRdb copy is restricted to in-frame clones and leaves out a portion. The sample includes 95,000 to 110,000 clones, roughly nine tenths of them seen just once. Sequenced: peripheral blood. The receptors come from a man between 35 and 55 years old with active or convalescent COVID-19.

V usage is TRBV6-1 and J usage is TRBJ1-2; the D gene is possibly TRBD1 (5 bases). Germline CDR1 MNHNS, CDR2 SASEGT. V lost 0 bases, J lost 7 bases, and 12 bases lay in between. The CDR3 spans 14 residues. Here the CDR3 reads CASSEAKGVIGYTF. The CDR3 coding sequence is TGTGCCAGCAGTGAAGCGAAAGGGGTTATTGGCTACACCTTC.

The V call is TRBV13, the J call TRBJ1-2; 9 bases fit TRBD1. The V segment lost 6 bases and the J segment 3 bases; nucleotides outside the gene matches: 14. This CDR3 is 17 amino acids long. Germline CDR1 is PRHDT and CDR2 is FYEKMQ (reference sequence). In DNA form, the CDR3 reads TGTGCCAGCAGTTCGAAAGGGACAGGGAGAACTTACTATGGCTACACCTTC. Translated, it gives CASSSKGTGRTYYGYTF. The variable domain in full, completed from reference TRBV13 and TRBJ1-2, reads AAGVIQSPRHLIKEKRETATLKCYPIPRHDTVYWYQQGPGQDPQFLISFYEKMQSDKGSIPDRFSAQQFSDYHSELNMSSLELGDSALYFCASSSKGTGRTYYGYTFGSGTRLTVV.

The chain uses TRBV4-1 and TRBJ2-3; the D gene is possibly TRBD2 (6 bases). The CDR3 covers 18 residues. V lost 1 base and J lost 0, with 17 bases in between. Germline-derived CDR1 and CDR2 are MGHRA and YSYEKL. DNA for the CDR3: TGCGCCAGCAGCCAAGTACGGAGGGTTCCTAATAGCACAGATACGCAGTATTTT. It translates to CASSQVRRVPNSTDTQYF.

The chain recombines TRBV30 with TRBJ1-1; possible D gene TRBD1, 6 bases. CDR1 and CDR2 from the germline V gene are GTSNPN and SVGIG (reference sequence). The CDR3 is 13 residues long. V lost 5 bases to trimming and J lost 2 bases, with 12 bases between them. The CDR3 protein is CAWVRQANTEAFF. The CDR3 region has the DNA TGTGCCTGGGTACGACAGGCAAACACTGAAGCTTTCTTT.

The V gene is TRBV7-8, the J gene TRBJ2-3; the D gene is possibly TRBD2 (5 bases). The V end lost 5 bases, the J end lost 6 bases, and 12 bases lay between the germline ends. The CDR3 runs 13 residues. Germline-derived CDR1 and CDR2 are SGHVS and FQNEAQ. Here the CDR3 reads CASSTDPGDTQYF. CDR3 bases: TGTGCCAGCAGCACCGACCCGGGGGATACGCAGTATTTT. The full variable domain, with the rest looked up from reference TRBV7-8 and TRBJ2-3, is GAGVSQSPRYKVAKRGQDVALRCDPISGHVSLFWYQQALGQGPEFLTYFQNEAQLDKSGLPSDRFFAERPEGSVSTLKIQRTQQEDSAVYLCASSTDPGDTQYFGPGTRLTVL.

The rearrangement uses TRBV28 and TRBJ1-1, with TRBD1 as a possible D gene (5 bases). The CDR3 loop spans 15 amino acids. Germline CDR1 reads MDHEN; CDR2 reads SYDVKM. The V gene lost 6 bases and the J gene lost 0 bases, with 14 bases spanning the gap. In DNA form, the CDR3 reads TGTGCCAGCAGGGGGCAGACCCTCATGAACACTGAAGCTTTCTTT. As protein: CASRGQTLMNTEAFF.

This clone was counted a few times. The chain couples TRBV7-2 to TRBJ2-1; D perhaps matches TRBD2 (5 bases). Trimming cost V 2 bases and J 6 bases, with 17 bases left between them. This CDR3 has 16 residues. Germline CDR1 and CDR2: SGHTA and FQGNSA. CDR3 in DNA: TGTGCCAGCAGCTTACGAGGGAAAGCCACGGGCAATGAGCAGTTCTTC. Protein: CASSLRGKATGNEQFF.

The rearrangement joins TRBV6-5 to TRBJ1-5; TRBD1 is a possible D gene (5 bases). The CDR3 sequence is 16 residues long. The germline V gene encodes CDR1 MNHEY and CDR2 SVGAGI. V lost 2 bases, J lost 5 bases, and 16 bases lay in between. The CDR3 spells CASSYGDPRDYQPQHF. As DNA, the CDR3 is TGTGCCAGCAGTTACGGGGACCCGAGGGACTATCAGCCCCAGCATTTT.

This rearrangement joins TRBV18 to TRBJ2-6, with 7 bases identical to TRBD1. Germline values: CDR1 KGHSH, CDR2 LQKENI. The V segment lost 0 bases and the J segment 0 bases; nucleotides outside the gene matches: 5. CDR3 size: 18 residues. CDR3 in amino acids: CASSPPAGGLSGANVLTF. CDR3 sequence (DNA): TGTGCCAGCTCACCACCCGCAGGGGGTCTCTCTGGGGCCAACGTCCTGACTTTC.

The V and J genes are TRBV20-1 and TRBJ1-2; a possible D gene is TRBD1 (6 bases). Trimming cost V 7 bases and J 9 bases, with 15 bases left between them. The CDR3 consists of 11 residues. Per germline, CDR1 DFQATT and CDR2 SNEGSKA (reference sequence). Written as DNA, the CDR3 is TGCAGTGGATTAACAGGGACAAGCTACACCTTC. Residues: CSGLTGTSYTF.

This sequence joins TRBV6-6 and TRBJ2-7; the match to TRBD1 covers 8 bases. This CDR3 region has 12 residues. The V gene's germline CDR1 is MNHNY and CDR2 SVGAGI (reference sequence). The J segment lost 3 bases and the V segment lost 7 bases, leaving 2 bases of the junction unmatched. CDR3 sequence reads: CASTGGSYEQYF. CDR3 nucleotides: TGTGCCAGCACAGGGGGCAGCTACGAGCAGTACTTC.

V and J are TRBV7-2 and TRBJ1-2; D is uncertain. Germline CDR1 is SGHTA and CDR2 is FQGNSA. Trimming stripped 1 base from V and 2 bases from J, with 5 bases between. CDR3 length: 13 residues. CDR3 in DNA: TGTGCCAGCAGCTTAGGCGCCAACTATGGCTACACCTTC. This gives the protein CASSLGANYGYTF.

This clone appeared a few times. V is TRBV7-3 and J is TRBJ2-7; D not certain. The germline V gene encodes CDR1 SGHTA and CDR2 FQGTGA. Trimming stripped 7 bases from V and 3 bases from J, with 16 bases between. The CDR3 is 14 residues long. CDR3 in DNA: TGTGCCAGCACCCCCTCGGTCGTATGCTACGAGCAGTACTTC. Amino acid sequence: CASTPSVVCYEQYF.

The chain employs TRBV28 and TRBJ1-2; D gene ambiguous. Germline loops: CDR1 MDHEN, CDR2 SYDVKM. The CDR3 runs to 17 residues. The ends were cut back, 4 bases at V and 8 bases at J, with 26 bases in the middle. The CDR3 nucleotides read TGTGCCAGCAGTTCGGGCCGGACCGAGCTTGCGGGGAGAGGCTACACCTTC. It translates to CASSSGRTELAGRGYTF.

The rearrangement links TRBV27 to TRBJ2-2; D remains unclear. Germline V gene lookup returns CDR1 MNHEY and CDR2 SMNVEV (reference sequence). Trimming shortened V by 5 bases and J by 6 bases, and 4 bases separated the two germline ends. CDR3 length equals 11 residues. CDR3 coding DNA: TGTGCCAGCAGTCGGTCCGGGGAGCTGTTTTTT. Protein product: CASSRSGELFF.

The chain links TRBV30 to TRBJ1-5; 8 bases line up with TRBD1. Unmatched junction bases numbered 10, after V lost 5 bases and J lost 4 bases. The CDR3 sequence is 15 residues long. The germline V gene has CDR1 GTSNPN and CDR2 SVGIG (reference sequence). CDR3 loop: CAWAEGQGTNQPQHF. DNA for the CDR3: TGTGCCTGGGCCGAAGGACAGGGAACTAATCAGCCCCAGCATTTT.

The chain carries TRBV5-1 and TRBJ2-1, with TRBD1 matching 8 bases. Trimming took 4 bases from V and 8 from J; bases not matched to a gene: 11. The CDR3 has 15 amino acids. CDR1 is SGHRS, CDR2 YFSETQ, per germline. The CDR3 coding sequence is TGCGCCAGCAGCGGACAGGGACCTTCGTCATATGAGCAGTTCTTC. It codes for CASSGQGPSSYEQFF.

The gene calls are TRBV6-4 and TRBJ2-1; 9 nucleotides match TRBD2. The CDR3 totals 14 residues. V was clipped by 4 bases and J by 8 bases; unmatched bases: 6. Germline V gene data show CDR1 as MRHNA and CDR2 as SNTAGT. Here the CDR3 DNA reads TGTGCCAGCAGTGGAAGCGGGAGGCGGGATGAGCAGTTCTTC. Translated, it gives CASSGSGRRDEQFF.

This rearrangement joins TRBV24-1 to TRBJ2-7, with a weak D call TRBD1 (5 bases). Germline V CDR1 and CDR2: KGHDR, SFDVKD. The CDR3 has 15 residues. The V gene lost 3 bases and the J gene lost 3 bases, with 14 bases spanning the gap. CDR3: CATSDPTQGSYEQYF. DNA of the CDR3: TGTGCCACCAGTGATCCGACCCAGGGAAGCTACGAGCAGTACTTC.

This chain connects TRBV4-1 to TRBJ2-7, with TRBD2 as a possible D gene (6 bases). Germline CDR1 reads MGHRA; CDR2 reads YSYEKL. The CDR3 sequence is 15 residues long. Trimming removed 1 base at V and 5 bases at J, with 15 bases between. The CDR3 DNA follows: TGCGCCAGCAGCCAAGGAGGAGGGCCAGGCGACGAGCAGTACTTC. Protein sequence: CASSQGGGPGDEQYF.

The rearrangement joins TRBV18 to TRBJ1-2; possible D gene TRBD1, 5 bases. Trimming left V 2 bases short and J 8 bases short, with 12 bases between. The germline V gene encodes CDR1 KGHSH and CDR2 LQKENI. The CDR3 is 13 residues long. CDR3 region: CASSPVTVGGYTF. CDR3 coding DNA: TGTGCCAGCTCACCAGTGACAGTGGGCGGCTACACCTTC.

The J gene is TRBJ1-4, the V gene TRBV3-1 (or the pseudogene TRBV3-2), with D unresolved. The CDR3 is 13 residues long. The germline V gene encodes CDR1 LGHDT and CDR2 YNNKEL (reference sequence). Trimming left V 4 bases short and J 4 bases short, with 7 bases between. CDR3 bases: TGTGCCAGCAGCCCGGGTCTTAATGAAAAACTGTTTTTT. It yields the protein CASSPGLNEKLFF.

CDR3 nucleotides: TGTGCCCGCTACCCTAGCGGGCTTAAAAACATTCAGTACTTC. This sequence encodes CARYPSGLKNIQYF. The chain recombines TRBV21-1 with TRBJ2-4; TRBD2 was called by the table and not checked on the DNA. TRBV21-1 is a known pseudogene. CDR3 length: 14 amino acids.

The chain links TRBV5-1 to TRBJ2-2, with D possibly TRBD1 on 6 matching bases. Germline V gene sequence: CDR1 SGHRS, CDR2 YFSETQ. This CDR3 region has 15 residues. The ends were cut back, 4 bases at V and 0 bases at J, with 10 bases in the middle. CDR3 protein: CASSEGHANTGELFF. The CDR3 DNA is TGCGCCAGCAGCGAGGGACATGCGAACACCGGGGAGCTGTTTTTT. Supplemented by reference TRBV5-1 and TRBJ2-2, the full variable domain reads KAGVTQTPRYLIKTRGQQVTLSCSPISGHRSVSWYQQTPGQGLQFLFEYFSETQRNKGNFPGRFSGRQFSNSRSEMNVSTLELGDSALYLCASSEGHANTGELFFGEGSRLTVL.

The chain has TRBV6-5 and TRBJ1-2, with D possibly matching TRBD1 (6 bases). The CDR3 extends over 13 amino acids. Deletions cut 6 bases from V and 4 bases from J, with 12 bases between. Germline CDR1 and CDR2: MNHEY and SVGAGI. The CDR3 DNA reads TGTGCCAGCAGCCTGGGACACAGCTATGGCTACACCTTC. Translation: CASSLGHSYGYTF.

The chain recombines TRBV5-4 with TRBJ2-7, with 8 bases that match TRBD2. J gave up 2 bases and V 0 bases, and 4 bases lay outside the gene matches. The CDR3 runs to 15 residues. From germline, CDR1 is SGHNT and CDR2 YYREEE (reference sequence). The chain's CDR3 is CASSLAGGRPYEQYF. The CDR3 region has the DNA TGTGCCAGCAGCTTGGCGGGGGGGAGACCCTACGAGCAGTACTTC.

The chain has TRBV5-6 and TRBJ1-2; the match to TRBD1 covers 7 bases. V shed 0 bases and J 2 bases; nucleotides not matched to a gene: 4. The CDR3 runs to 15 residues. Germline V gene data show CDR1 as SGHDT and CDR2 as YYEEEE. The CDR3 reads CASSLGPTGNYGYTF. CDR3 sequence (DNA): TGTGCCAGCAGCTTGGGTCCGACAGGGAACTATGGCTACACCTTC. Filled out from reference TRBV5-6 and TRBJ1-2, the complete variable domain reads DAGVTQSPTHLIKTRGQQVTLRCSPKSGHDTVSWYQQALGQGPQFIFQYYEEEERQRGNFPDRFSGHQFPNYSSELNVNALLLGDSALYLCASSLGPTGNYGYTFGSGTRLTVV.

This chain connects TRBV7-6 to TRBJ2-7, with TRBD2 matching over 11 bases. V lost 4 bases and J lost 5; bases outside the gene matches: 10. CDR3 length: 16 amino acids. Germline V gene data show CDR1 as SGHVS and CDR2 as FNYEAQ. CDR3 in DNA: TGTGCCAGCAGCTCCCCCTTAGCGGGAGGGGTCCACGAGCAGTACTTC. Its translation is CASSSPLAGGVHEQYF.

The J gene is TRBJ1-4, the V gene TRBV28; D perhaps matches TRBD1 (6 bases). The V end was cut by 3 bases, the J end by 6 bases, with 11 bases between. The CDR3 length is 14 residues. CDR1 MDHEN and CDR2 SYDVKM come from the germline V gene. This CDR3 reads CASSFHSGDEKLFF. The CDR3 DNA sequence: TGTGCCAGCAGTTTTCATTCAGGGGATGAAAAACTGTTTTTT.

The chain links TRBV5-1 to TRBJ2-5, with D maybe TRBD1 (5 bases). The CDR3 extends over 16 amino acids. Germline values: CDR1 SGHRS, CDR2 YFSETQ. V gave up 3 bases and J gave up 1 base, with 16 bases separating them. The CDR3 is CASSWGDGPRQETQYF. The CDR3, as DNA: TGCGCCAGCAGCTGGGGCGATGGGCCACGCCAAGAGACCCAGTACTTC.